The 16 T cell receptor beta chains presented below share a single source sample, sequenced in a study of Tregs in tolerant kidney transplant recipients. Here immunoSEQ multiplex PCR was the method, and the copy in TCRdb shows in-frame clones only, minus some. This table holds 15,000 to 20,000 clones, over 50% found once. These TCRs' antigens remain unknown. What was sequenced was Tregs from blood cultured with allogeneic cells. The source of these receptors is a human donor in good health.

This clone has a handful of counts. This chain links TRBV7-6 with TRBJ2-1; D is ambiguous. CDR1 SGHVS and CDR2 FNYEAQ come from the germline V gene. V was shortened by 1 base and J by 0 bases, with 7 bases between the two germline ends. This CDR3 has 15 amino acids. In DNA, the CDR3 is TGTGCCAGCAGCTTAGTCCTCGGCTCCTACAATGAGCAGTTCTTC. Its translation is CASSLVLGSYNEQFF. The full variable domain, with the rest looked up from reference TRBV7-6 and TRBJ2-1, is GAGVSQSPRYKVTKRGQDVALRCDPISGHVSLYWYRQALGQGPEFLTYFNYEAQQDKSGLPNDRFSAERPEGSISTLTIQRTEQRDSAMYRCASSLVLGSYNEQFFGPGTRLTVL.

The V call is TRBV12-5, the J call TRBJ2-1; 7 bases map to TRBD1. The CDR3 loop spans 16 amino acids. The V gene's germline CDR1 is LGHNT and CDR2 FRNRAP. The junction had 5 bases not matched to a gene; V was cut back by 1 base and J by 2 bases. The CDR3 DNA follows: TGTGCTAGTGGTTTGGGGACAGGAAATACCTACAATGAGCAGTTCTTC. Translated: CASGLGTGNTYNEQFF.

The chain uses TRBV6-6 and TRBJ2-1, with a possible D match to TRBD2 (5 bases). CDR1 is MNHNY, CDR2 SVGAGI, per germline (reference sequence). V gave up 10 bases and J gave up 7 bases, with 11 bases separating them. The CDR3 contains 11 residues. The CDR3 loop reads CATHRLNEQFF. Here the CDR3 DNA reads TGTGCCACCCACCGACTAAATGAGCAGTTCTTC.

This chain connects TRBV10-3 to TRBJ2-2; 9 positions agree with TRBD2. Germline lookup yields CDR1 ENHRY and CDR2 SYGVKD. V lost 0 bases, J lost 6 bases, and 14 bases stayed unmatched. The CDR3 sequence is 19 residues long. Here the CDR3 reads CAISESWSGGTSSAGELFF. The CDR3 nucleotides read TGTGCCATCAGTGAGTCGTGGTCGGGGGGGACTAGCAGCGCCGGGGAGCTGTTTTTT.

The chain joins TRBV9 to TRBJ2-3, with 8 positions matching TRBD2. Germline values: CDR1 SGDLS, CDR2 YYNGEE. Trimming cost V 0 bases and J 0 bases; bases outside gene matches: 6. The CDR3 runs to 17 residues. CDR3 coding DNA: TGTGCCAGCAGCGTAGATGCGGGAGGATTAAGCACAGATACGCAGTATTTT. Translated, it gives CASSVDAGGLSTDTQYF.

The rearrangement joins TRBV18 to TRBJ1-2; D remains ambiguous. Trimming removed 0 bases from V and 4 bases from J, with 9 bases in between. CDR1 and CDR2 (germline): KGHSH, LQKENI. This CDR3 has 14 residues. The CDR3 DNA reads as TGTGCCAGCTCACCACCGGGAAGATTCTATGGCTACACCTTC. Translation gives CASSPPGRFYGYTF. The whole variable domain, filled in from reference TRBV18 and TRBJ1-2, reads NAGVMQNPRHLVRRRGQEARLRCSPMKGHSHVYWYRQLPEEGLKFMVYLQKENIIDESGMPKERFSAEFPKEGPSILRIQQVVRGDSAAYFCASSPPGRFYGYTFGSGTRLTVV.

The rearrangement joins TRBV6-5 to TRBJ2-7; D is unclear. Trimming shortened V by 5 bases and J by 10 bases, and 15 bases separated the two germline ends. Per germline, CDR1 MNHEY and CDR2 SVGAGI. The CDR3 length is 12 residues. CDR3 sequence: CASSDPKGPQYF. CDR3 nucleotides: TGTGCCAGCAGTGACCCCAAGGGCCCCCAGTACTTC.

This clone appeared a few times. The genes are TRBV14 and TRBJ1-2; 8 nucleotides agree with TRBD1. From germline, CDR1 is SGHDN and CDR2 FVKESK. V shed 5 bases and J 4 bases; nucleotides not matched to a gene: 3. There are 13 residues in the CDR3. The CDR3, as DNA: TGTGCCAGCAGCGACAGGGGAATCTATGGCTACACCTTC. Translation: CASSDRGIYGYTF.

Points on this clone: Given a much more abundant clone one base away, this may be a read error. The rearrangement joins TRBV19 to TRBJ1-2; 7 bases are shared with TRBD1. This CDR3 contains 17 residues. CDR1 LNHDA and CDR2 SQIVND come from the germline V gene (reference sequence). Unmatched junction bases numbered 12, after V lost 2 bases and J lost 3 bases. The CDR3 reads CASSISPQGFQDYGYTF. DNA of the CDR3: TGTGCCAGTAGTATATCACCACAGGGGTTTCAGGACTATGGCTACACCTTC.

The gene calls are TRBV11-3 and TRBJ2-2, with 9 bases that match TRBD2. The trim removed 5 bases at V and 7 bases at J, leaving 20 bases unmatched. Germline V lookup: CDR1 SGHNT, CDR2 YENEEA. There are 19 residues in the CDR3. The CDR3 sequence is CASSPFRAAGTSFGGELFF. The CDR3 DNA reads as TGTGCCAGCAGCCCGTTCCGGGCTGCCGGGACTAGCTTCGGCGGGGAGCTGTTTTTT. Full variable domain (remainder filled in from reference TRBV11-3 and TRBJ2-2): EAGVVQSPRYKIIEKKQPVAFWCNPISGHNTLYWYLQNLGQGPELLIRYENEEAVDDSQLPKDRFSAERLKGVDSTLKIQPAELGDSAVYLCASSPFRAAGTSFGGELFFGEGSRLTVL.

The J gene is TRBJ2-3, the V gene TRBV29-1; weak D call: TRBD2 (5 bases). CDR1 is SQVTM and CDR2 is ANQGSEA in the germline V gene. V was cut by 6 bases and J by 0 bases, with 13 bases left in between. This CDR3 region has 14 residues. The chain's CDR3 is CSVSSRVSTDTQYF. The CDR3, as DNA: TGCAGCGTCTCCTCGCGGGTGAGCACAGATACGCAGTATTTT.

The genes are TRBV30 and TRBJ1-4, with TRBD1 as a possible D gene (6 bases). Trimming took 3 bases from V and 4 from J, leaving 12 bases between them. This CDR3 spans 14 amino acids. Germline values: CDR1 GTSNPN, CDR2 SVGIG (reference sequence). As DNA, the CDR3 is TGTGCCTGGAGGGCAACAGGGTTTAATGAAAAACTGTTTTTT. Translating it yields CAWRATGFNEKLFF. The full variable domain, its missing parts supplied by reference TRBV30 and TRBJ1-4, is SQTIHQWPATLVQPVGSPLSLECTVEGTSNPNLYWYRQAAGRGLQLLFYSVGIGQISSEVPQNLSASRPQDRQFILSSKKLLLSDSGFYLCAWRATGFNEKLFFGSGTQLSVL.

This clone was found many times. This rearrangement joins TRBV5-1 to TRBJ2-3, with 9 positions matching TRBD1. The CDR3 consists of 14 residues. Per germline, CDR1 SGHRS and CDR2 YFSETQ. Trimming took 5 bases from V and 5 from J; bases not matched to a gene: 6. CDR3 loop: CASRSGTGRDTQYF. The CDR3 region has the DNA TGCGCCAGCAGGTCAGGGACAGGGCGAGATACGCAGTATTTT.

The chain uses TRBV18 and TRBJ2-1; no reliable D call. Trimming removed 1 base from V and 0 bases from J, with 13 bases in between. Germline V gene lookup returns CDR1 KGHSH and CDR2 LQKENI. This CDR3 has 17 residues. The CDR3 sequence: CASSPRTGPSSYNEQFF. The CDR3 DNA reads TGTGCCAGCTCACCACGGACCGGACCGAGCTCCTACAATGAGCAGTTCTTC.

The V and J genes are TRBV5-4 and TRBJ2-7; D tentatively fits TRBD1 or TRBD2 (5 bases each). Trimming shortened V by 2 bases and J by 3 bases, and 18 bases separated the two germline ends. CDR1 and CDR2 (germline): SGHNT, YYREEE (reference sequence). CDR3 size: 16 residues. The CDR3 reads CASSLRVLGQGYEQYF. CDR3 DNA: TGTGCCAGCAGCTTACGGGTACTAGGGCAGGGCTACGAGCAGTACTTC.

V usage is TRBV19 and J usage is TRBJ2-5; TRBD2 agrees at 10 bases. CDR3 length: 16 residues. CDR1 LNHDA and CDR2 SQIVND come from the germline V gene (reference sequence). Trimming cost V 11 bases and J 2 bases; bases outside gene matches: 14. CDR3 amino acids: CAGPNGLADLQETQYF. DNA for the CDR3: TGTGCCGGACCGAATGGACTAGCGGACCTACAAGAGACCCAGTACTTC.